This note documents a single T cell receptor beta chain sequence. Additional DNA sequences in this sample encode the identical CDR3. The CDR3 contains 16 residues. After removal of 5 bases from V and 1 base from J, the junction contained 6 bases not matched to a gene. Germline lookup yields CDR1 LNHDA and CDR2 SQIVND (reference sequence). This record belongs to a study of blood T cell repertoires in COVID-19. Whole-study context: Sites in the United States, Italy and Spain provided acute and convalescent COVID-19 samples. The cDNA or gDNA used as material had been derived from T cells, B-cell-depleted T cells, or PBMCs.

Some clones are missing from TCRdb's copy, which holds only in-frame ones; the method was immunoSEQ multiplex PCR. The sample has about 130,000 clones; approximately 82% are singletons. The chain is built from TRBV19 and TRBJ1-5; 9 bases fit TRBD1. The TCR sequence derives from a man in his 60s who had recovered from COVID-19. The sample consisted of peripheral blood. As DNA, the CDR3 is TGTGCCAGTAGTGAGGGGACAGGGTTGAGCAATCAGCCCCAGCATTTT. Its translation: CASSEGTGLSNQPQHF.